These 15 T cell receptor beta chains share one sample of origin, sequenced in a study of post-analysis software for immune sequencing data (dated by TCRdb to about 2015). Libraries were made using PCR. Reads for this sample came from an Illumina HiSeq 2500. To reduce PCR and sequencing biases, unique molecular identifiers were incorporated into the TCR beta cDNA libraries. TCRdb passed the public sequencing reads through fastp at Q25 and MiXCR, retaining productive beta sequences. Every entry covers one CDR3 protein and lists the most common genes and DNA from its rows. The sample profile shows a few hundred thousand distinct CDR3 sequences; about a third of them were found once. The biggest ten clones account for roughly an eighth of the sample. The study at large found these results: A handful of TRBV segments, including TRBV5-6, TRBV5-1 and TRBV20-1, were significantly more frequent in patients than controls.

Their cognate antigens are unknown. The material sequenced was blood. These receptors came from a girl between 5 and 17 years old with multiple sclerosis.

This chain joins TRBV12-3 or TRBV12-4 and TRBJ1-5, with TRBD1 as a possible D gene (5 bases). This CDR3 region has 14 residues. Trimming took 6 bases from V and 2 from J, leaving 11 bases between them. The CDR3 DNA reads as TGTGCCAGCAGCTCGGTGGGGGGCAATCAGCCCCAGCATTTT. Protein product: CASSSVGGNQPQHF.

This chain uses TRBV3-1 with TRBJ2-7; weak D call: TRBD2 (6 bases). The CDR3 extends over 16 amino acids. The germline V and J ends were trimmed by 0 bases and 0 bases, with 12 bases remaining between them. In germline, CDR1 is LGHDT, CDR2 YNNKEL (reference sequence). The CDR3: CASSQDLRDSSYEQYF. For the CDR3, the DNA is TGTGCCAGCAGCCAAGATCTCAGGGACTCCTCCTACGAGCAGTACTTC.

The rearrangement joins TRBV7-2 to TRBJ2-6; D gene ambiguous. CDR3 length: 15 residues. Germline-derived CDR1 and CDR2 are SGHTA and FQGNSA. V shed 5 bases and J shed 3 bases, with 11 bases lying between them. The CDR3 loop reads CASSRRVDGANVLTF. The CDR3 DNA reads as TGTGCCAGCAGCCGAAGGGTTGATGGGGCCAACGTCCTGACTTTC.

This clonotype was observed a handful of times. The chain carries TRBV4-1 and TRBJ2-7, with D possibly being TRBD1 (5 bases). The germline V gene encodes CDR1 MGHRA and CDR2 YSYEKL. This CDR3 region has 14 residues. Trimming removed 0 bases from V and 4 bases from J, with 10 bases in between. The CDR3 loop is CASSQDREGYEQYF. The DNA of the CDR3 is TGCGCCAGCAGCCAAGACAGGGAAGGTTACGAGCAGTACTTC.

V gene TRBV7-2 combines with J gene TRBJ1-1, with a tentative D call TRBD1 (5 bases). This CDR3 is built from 12 residues. V was trimmed by 0 bases and J by 10 bases, leaving 9 bases between them. The germline V gene has CDR1 SGHTA and CDR2 FQGNSA. CDR3: CASSLAGLGAFF. In DNA, the CDR3 is TGTGCCAGCAGCTTAGCGGGGCTGGGAGCTTTCTTT. The full variable domain, completed using reference TRBV7-2 and TRBJ1-1, is GAGVSQSPSNKVTEKGKDVELRCDPISGHTALYWYRQSLGQGLEFLIYFQGNSAPDKSGLPSDRFSAERTGGSVSTLTIQRTQQEDSAVYLCASSLAGLGAFFGQGTRLTVV.

The chain uses TRBV9 and TRBJ2-3; a weak D match, TRBD2 (5 bases). Germline CDR1 reads SGDLS; CDR2 reads YYNGEE. This CDR3 is built from 15 residues. Trimming removed 1 base at V and 3 bases at J, with 12 bases between. CDR3 sequence (DNA): TGTGCCAGCAGCGTAAACGGGGTCGGGACAGATACGCAGTATTTT. Its protein product is CASSVNGVGTDTQYF.

The chain joins TRBV28 to TRBJ1-2; D remains unclear. The CDR3 runs to 13 residues. V was trimmed by 5 bases and J by 3 bases, leaving 10 bases between them. CDR1 and CDR2 from the germline V gene are MDHEN and SYDVKM. CDR3 bases: TGTGCCAGCAGTCTTCCGAACGACTATGGCTACACCTTC. Its translation is CASSLPNDYGYTF.

This chain links TRBV29-1 with TRBJ2-7, with D possibly TRBD1 on 6 matching bases. This CDR3 is built from 12 residues. Looked up from germline, CDR1 is SQVTM and CDR2 is ANQGSEA. V was clipped by 7 bases and J by 7 bases, with 17 bases between them. Written as DNA, the CDR3 is TGCAGCGCCACAGGGAGATGGACAGAGCAGTACTTC. It is translated as CSATGRWTEQYF.

The chain employs TRBV10-2 and TRBJ2-2; 7 bases agree with TRBD2. V trimming: 3 bases; J trimming: 2 bases; junction bases outside the gene matches: 9. Germline V gene lookup returns CDR1 WSHSY and CDR2 SAAADI. The CDR3 totals 17 residues. CDR3 nucleotides: TGCGCCAGCAGTGAAGGATGGGGAGGGGTAAACACCGGGGAGCTGTTTTTT. Translated: CASSEGWGGVNTGELFF.

There are a few counts of this clonotype. The chain combines TRBV7-9 with TRBJ1-2; 7 bases are shared with TRBD1. The germline gives CDR1 SEHNR, CDR2 FQNEAQ (reference sequence). After removal of 7 bases from V and 4 bases from J, the junction contained 6 bases not matched to a gene. The CDR3 is 13 residues long. The CDR3 loop reads CASNSGQSYGYTF. The CDR3 nucleotides read TGTGCCAGCAATTCGGGACAGAGCTATGGCTACACCTTC. The complete variable domain, with remaining parts taken from reference TRBV7-9 and TRBJ1-2, reads DTGVSQNPRHKITKRGQNVTFRCDPISEHNRLYWYRQTLGQGPEFLTYFQNEAQLEKSRLLSDRFSAERPKGSFSTLEIQRTEQGDSAMYLCASNSGQSYGYTFGSGTRLTVV.

The chain links TRBV4-2 to TRBJ2-3; TRBD2 agrees at 8 bases. Germline-derived CDR1 and CDR2 are LGHNA and YNFKEQ. This CDR3 spans 19 amino acids. J lost 1 base, V lost 0 bases, and 12 bases had no gene match. The CDR3 nucleotides are TGTGCCAGCAGCCAAGATCTTTACTCGGGAGCGGGGGGCACAGATACGCAGTATTTT. Amino acids: CASSQDLYSGAGGTDTQYF.

This clonotype has just a few counts. The chain uses TRBV20-1 and TRBJ2-1; 14 bases fit TRBD2. The germline V gene encodes CDR1 DFQATT and CDR2 SNEGSKA (reference sequence). The CDR3 totals 15 residues. V was pared by 5 bases and J by 6 bases, with 6 bases of the junction left unmatched. The CDR3: CSALRLAGGGNEQFF. The CDR3 DNA reads TGCAGTGCTCTCCGACTAGCGGGGGGGGGCAATGAGCAGTTCTTC.

V usage is TRBV9 and J usage is TRBJ2-7; tentatively, D is TRBD1 or TRBD2 (5 bases each). Germline V gene data show CDR1 as SGDLS and CDR2 as YYNGEE. The CDR3 contains 14 residues. V dropped 0 bases and J dropped 1 base, with 8 bases sitting between them. CDR3 amino acids: CASSVGGPSYEQYF. The CDR3 DNA is TGTGCCAGCAGCGTAGGGGGACCTTCCTACGAGCAGTACTTC.

This clonotype was seen only a few times. This sequence joins TRBV12-3 or TRBV12-4 and TRBJ2-7; 7 bases match TRBD1. The tail of the sequence fits TRBJ2-5 better, so the J call may be wrong. This CDR3 is built from 13 residues. The CDR3 is CASSRTGEGTQYF. Written as DNA, the CDR3 is TGTGCCAGCAGTCGGACAGGAGAAGGGACCCAGTACTTC.

This clonotype was detected only a few times. V is TRBV7-2 and J is TRBJ2-5; no reliable D call. The CDR3 length is 11 residues. Germline CDR1 and CDR2: SGHTA and FQGNSA. Trimming stripped 2 bases from V and 7 bases from J, with 5 bases between. CDR3 amino acids: CASSLLVTQYF. The CDR3 bases are TGTGCCAGCAGCTTATTAGTGACCCAGTACTTC.